These 25 T cell receptor beta chains were all obtained from the same sample, sequenced in a study of response to subunit inactivated influenza vaccine. TCRdb used MiXCR to reprocess the RT-PCR reads, holding one entry per CDR3 protein. The repertoire has around 710,000 distinct CDR3 sequences, 11% to 15% of them found once; the top ten carry 5.5% to 7%. Specimen: PBMCs from blood, collected approximately 15 days before vaccination. The receptors were gathered from a man between 50 and 59 years old who received an inactivated influenza vaccine.

This clonotype showed up just a few times. The chain has TRBV7-9 and TRBJ2-3; TRBD1 is a possible D gene (8 bases). The CDR3 has 17 amino acids. Deletions cut 5 bases from V and 2 bases from J, with 20 bases between. Germline lookup yields CDR1 SEHNR and CDR2 FQNEAQ (reference sequence). CDR3 sequence: CASSPPPTGDYTDTQYF. Written as DNA, the CDR3 is TGTGCCAGCAGCCCACCCCCGACAGGGGACTACACAGATACGCAGTATTTT.

V is TRBV20-1 and J is TRBJ2-1; the D gene could be TRBD1 or TRBD2 (5 bases each). Looked up from germline, CDR1 is DFQATT and CDR2 is SNEGSKA (reference sequence). The germline V and J ends were trimmed by 1 base and 7 bases, with 20 bases remaining between them. The CDR3 consists of 16 residues. The CDR3 reads CSARVITPGPQNEQFF. The CDR3 nucleotides read TGCAGTGCTAGAGTTATCACACCGGGACCACAGAATGAGCAGTTCTTC.

The chain joins TRBV7-2 to TRBJ2-7; 9 bases line up with TRBD2. Germline-derived CDR1 and CDR2 are SGHTA and FQGNSA. After removal of 1 base from V and 6 bases from J, the junction contained 4 bases not matched to a gene. This CDR3 is built from 14 residues. The CDR3 spells CASSLGVTSGEQYF. The DNA for the CDR3 is TGTGCCAGCAGCTTAGGTGTGACTAGCGGCGAGCAGTACTTC.

The V and J genes are TRBV5-6 and TRBJ2-5, with D perhaps TRBD2 (6 bases). V lost 0 bases and J lost 5, with 11 bases in between. Germline CDR1 reads SGHDT; CDR2 reads YYEEEE. The CDR3 contains 14 residues. The CDR3 loop is CASSLDGTLETQYF. The CDR3 DNA reads TGTGCCAGCAGCTTGGACGGGACTCTGGAGACCCAGTACTTC.

This clonotype was detected a few times. The rearrangement joins TRBV20-1 to TRBJ2-7, with TRBD1 identical over 8 bases. The CDR3 consists of 14 residues. Trimming took 0 bases from V and 3 from J; bases not matched to a gene: 4. CDR1 and CDR2 from the germline V gene are DFQATT and SNEGSKA (reference sequence). The CDR3 bases are TGCAGTGCTAGAGATATAGGACAGGGCTACGAGCAGTACTTC. It yields the protein CSARDIGQGYEQYF.

The chain has TRBV5-1 and TRBJ2-7, with D maybe TRBD1 (6 bases). Trimming took off 2 bases at V and 6 bases at J, with 18 bases between the two ends. Germline V CDR1 and CDR2: SGHRS, YFSETQ. The CDR3 is 15 residues long. DNA for the CDR3: TGCGCCAGCAGCTTAGACAGGAATCAAGGCCCCGAGCAGTACTTC. This gives the protein CASSLDRNQGPEQYF.

The gene calls are TRBV2 and TRBJ2-7; 9 positions agree with TRBD2. The CDR3 is made up of 14 amino acids. Germline V lookup: CDR1 SNHLY, CDR2 FYNNEI. The J segment lost 0 bases and the V segment lost 7 bases, leaving 4 bases of the junction unmatched. In DNA form, the CDR3 reads TGTGCCAGCAAGAGCGGGGGGATCTCCTACGAGCAGTACTTC. It translates to CASKSGGISYEQYF.

The CDR3 here is CASSALQGNYGYTF. The CDR3 DNA reads TGTGCCAGCAGTGCGTTACAGGGGAACTATGGCTACACCTTC. The chain is built from TRBV25-1 and TRBJ1-2; TRBD1 matches 7 bases. The CDR3 runs 14 residues. The germline gives CDR1 MGHDK, CDR2 SYGVNS. V dropped 4 bases and J dropped 2; count of bases not matched to a gene: 4.

This clonotype appeared many times. The chain joins TRBV12-3 or TRBV12-4 to TRBJ1-3, with 8 bases matching TRBD1. The CDR3 covers 16 residues. Unmatched junction bases numbered 5, after V lost 4 bases and J lost 0 bases. The CDR3 DNA reads as TGTGCCAGCAGTTACCTCGGACAGGGCTCTGGAAACACCATATATTTT. This gives the protein CASSYLGQGSGNTIYF.

This clonotype was observed a few times. This chain uses TRBV5-5 with TRBJ2-3; 11 bases are shared with TRBD1. V lost 4 bases and J lost 4; bases outside the gene matches: 5. The CDR3 is 15 residues long. CDR1 SGHKS and CDR2 YYEKEE come from the germline V gene (reference sequence). CDR3 region: CASSPGQGAADTQYF. The CDR3 DNA sequence: TGTGCCAGCAGCCCCGGACAGGGGGCTGCAGATACGCAGTATTTT.

There are a few counts of this clonotype. The V and J genes are TRBV6-2 or TRBV6-3 and TRBJ2-2, with D unclear. Trimming removed 2 bases from V and 4 bases from J, with 8 bases in between. CDR1 and CDR2 from the germline V gene are MNHEY and SVGEGT. This CDR3 spans 14 amino acids. The CDR3 loop reads CASSYPHRTGELFF. In DNA form, the CDR3 reads TGTGCCAGCAGTTACCCACACCGCACCGGGGAGCTGTTTTTT.

A remark on this clonotype: Without the conserved terminal phenylalanine or tryptophan, this CDR3 likely stems from a read error. The V and J genes are TRBV20-1 and TRBJ2-5; 11 bases match TRBD2. Per germline, CDR1 DFQATT and CDR2 SNEGSKA (reference sequence). V shed 6 bases and J 5 bases; nucleotides not matched to a gene: 11. The CDR3 covers 15 residues. CDR3 in amino acids: CSAFVTSGSGETQYS. CDR3 nucleotides: TGCAGTGCCTTCGTCACTAGCGGGAGTGGGGAGACCCAGTACTCC.

This clonotype was detected a few times. Here the CDR3 reads CASSGLGQLNTEAFF. For the CDR3, the DNA is TGTGCCAGCAGCGGGTTAGGACAATTGAACACTGAAGCTTTCTTT. The chain has TRBV7-9 and TRBJ1-1, with D perhaps matching TRBD1 (5 bases). The CDR3 is made up of 15 amino acids. Trimming stripped 5 bases from V and 0 bases from J, with 13 bases between. Germline V gives CDR1 SEHNR, CDR2 FQNEAQ (reference sequence).

There are many counts of this clonotype. The chain recombines TRBV29-1 with TRBJ2-5; TRBD2 matches 14 bases. The CDR3 runs to 17 residues. Trimming took 0 bases from V and 2 from J; bases not matched to a gene: 5. Germline CDR1 is SQVTM and CDR2 is ANQGSEA. The CDR3 nucleotides are TGCAGCGTTGAAGAAGGGACTAGCGGGGGACTTCAAGAGACCCAGTACTTC. Translated: CSVEEGTSGGLQETQYF.

The V gene is TRBV28, the J gene TRBJ2-7; TRBD2 is a possible D gene (5 bases). The CDR3 loop spans 15 amino acids. V gave up 6 bases and J gave up 3 bases, with 18 bases separating them. Germline assignment: CDR1 MDHEN and CDR2 SYDVKM. CDR3 loop: CASSPFGGVIYEQYF. The CDR3 DNA reads as TGTGCCAGCAGCCCATTCGGAGGAGTTATCTACGAGCAGTACTTC.

V is TRBV25-1 and J is TRBJ1-1; D is unresolved. CDR3 length: 12 residues. Germline V lookup: CDR1 MGHDK, CDR2 SYGVNS. V lost 5 bases and J lost 7, with 11 bases in between. The CDR3 is CASSSLGNEAFF. DNA of the CDR3: TGTGCCAGCAGTAGTCTTGGGAATGAAGCTTTCTTT.

This chain links TRBV3-1 with TRBJ1-1, with TRBD1 matching 7 bases. This CDR3 region has 15 residues. Per the germline V gene, CDR1 is LGHDT and CDR2 is YNNKEL (reference sequence). V was pared by 3 bases and J by 0 bases, with 4 bases of the junction left unmatched. The DNA of the CDR3 is TGTGCCAGCAGCCACTCCGGGACAGTGAACACTGAAGCTTTCTTT. It specifies CASSHSGTVNTEAFF. The full variable domain, rest sourced from reference TRBV3-1 and TRBJ1-1, is DTAVSQTPKYLVTQMGNDKSIKCEQNLGHDTMYWYKQDSKKFLKIMFSYNNKELIINETVPNRFSPKSPDKAHLNLHINSLELGDSAVYFCASSHSGTVNTEAFFGQGTRLTVV.

This clonotype has a handful of counts. The chain employs TRBV27 and TRBJ2-1, with 13 positions matching TRBD2. The germline V gene encodes CDR1 MNHEY and CDR2 SMNVEV (reference sequence). Unmatched junction bases numbered 5, after V lost 3 bases and J lost 6 bases. This CDR3 contains 16 residues. In DNA form, the CDR3 reads TGTGCCAGCAGTTTCCAACTAGCGGGGGGGGTCAATGAGCAGTTCTTC. Amino acid sequence: CASSFQLAGGVNEQFF.

This clonotype was picked up a small number of times. The chain couples TRBV5-6 to TRBJ2-5; 10 bases line up with TRBD2. The germline V gene has CDR1 SGHDT and CDR2 YYEEEE. Trimming at V came to 5 bases and at J to 5 bases, leaving 18 bases not matched to a gene. The CDR3 extends over 18 amino acids. This CDR3 is CASRSTLLAGDVRETQYF. The CDR3 nucleotides are TGTGCCAGCAGGTCAACCCTCCTAGCGGGGGACGTCCGGGAGACCCAGTACTTC.

J is TRBJ2-3 and V is TRBV20-1; 10 bases match TRBD2. CDR1 DFQATT and CDR2 SNEGSKA come from the germline V gene (reference sequence). The CDR3 extends over 15 amino acids. J lost 5 bases, V lost 6 bases, and 11 bases had no gene match. CDR3 region: CSAGASGSFVDTQYF. DNA of the CDR3: TGCAGTGCGGGAGCTAGCGGGAGTTTCGTAGATACGCAGTATTTT.

The V gene is TRBV14, the J gene TRBJ1-4; D is undetermined. CDR1 is SGHDN, CDR2 FVKESK, per germline. Trimming took 4 bases from V and 0 from J, leaving 12 bases between them. The CDR3 loop spans 16 amino acids. Written as DNA, the CDR3 is TGTGCCAGCAGCCCCCTGGGTCATGCAACTAATGAAAAACTGTTTTTT. Amino acid sequence: CASSPLGHATNEKLFF.

This clonotype was detected a few times. This rearrangement joins TRBV7-2 to TRBJ2-2; TRBD1 is a possible D gene (6 bases). Trimming removed 7 bases from V and 5 bases from J, with 17 bases in between. The germline gives CDR1 SGHTA, CDR2 FQGNSA. The CDR3 is made up of 15 amino acids. CDR3 in DNA: TGTGCCAGCACCCGTAACAGGGCAGGGACCGGGGAGCTGTTTTTT. Its protein is CASTRNRAGTGELFF.

In this sample, this clonotype turned up a few times. V gene TRBV3-1 combines with J gene TRBJ2-7; 7 nucleotides align to TRBD1. The CDR3 totals 14 residues. The ends lost 2 bases at V and 2 bases at J; junction bases unmatched: 3. Per the germline V gene, CDR1 is LGHDT and CDR2 is YNNKEL (reference sequence). This chain's CDR3 is CASSQRDRTYEQYF. CDR3 nucleotide sequence: TGTGCCAGCAGCCAACGGGACAGAACCTACGAGCAGTACTTC.

This clonotype was seen only a few times. CDR3 nucleotide sequence: TGTGCCAGCAGCGTAGGGGGGTCGACCTCCTACGAGCAGTACTTC. Its translation: CASSVGGSTSYEQYF. This rearrangement joins TRBV9 to TRBJ2-7; D tentatively fits TRBD1 or TRBD2 (5 bases each). Germline values: CDR1 SGDLS, CDR2 YYNGEE. The CDR3 loop spans 15 amino acids. V was shortened by 0 bases and J by 0 bases, with 10 bases between the two germline ends.

The rearrangement uses TRBV20-1 and TRBJ2-3; D remains unclear. The CDR3 totals 15 residues. V was clipped by 2 bases and J by 1 base, with 13 bases between them. Germline V CDR1 and CDR2: DFQATT, SNEGSKA (reference sequence). This chain's CDR3 is CSARLSFKRTDTQYF. In nucleotides, the CDR3 is TGCAGTGCTAGATTGTCCTTCAAACGCACAGATACGCAGTATTTT.